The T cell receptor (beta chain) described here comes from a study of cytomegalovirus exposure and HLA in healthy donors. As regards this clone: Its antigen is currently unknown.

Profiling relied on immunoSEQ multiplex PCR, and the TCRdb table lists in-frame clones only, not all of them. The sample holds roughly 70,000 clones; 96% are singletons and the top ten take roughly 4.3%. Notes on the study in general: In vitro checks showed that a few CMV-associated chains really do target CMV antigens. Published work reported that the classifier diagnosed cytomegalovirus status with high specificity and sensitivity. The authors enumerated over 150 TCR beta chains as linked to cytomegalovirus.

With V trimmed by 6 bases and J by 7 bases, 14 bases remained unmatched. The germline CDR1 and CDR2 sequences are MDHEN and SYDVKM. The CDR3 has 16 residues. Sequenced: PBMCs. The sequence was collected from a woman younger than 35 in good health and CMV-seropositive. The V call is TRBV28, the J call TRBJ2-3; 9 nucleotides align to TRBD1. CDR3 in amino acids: CASSPLVGTGFYTQYF. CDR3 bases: TGTGCCAGCAGCCCCCTCGTCGGGACAGGGTTCTATACGCAGTATTTT.